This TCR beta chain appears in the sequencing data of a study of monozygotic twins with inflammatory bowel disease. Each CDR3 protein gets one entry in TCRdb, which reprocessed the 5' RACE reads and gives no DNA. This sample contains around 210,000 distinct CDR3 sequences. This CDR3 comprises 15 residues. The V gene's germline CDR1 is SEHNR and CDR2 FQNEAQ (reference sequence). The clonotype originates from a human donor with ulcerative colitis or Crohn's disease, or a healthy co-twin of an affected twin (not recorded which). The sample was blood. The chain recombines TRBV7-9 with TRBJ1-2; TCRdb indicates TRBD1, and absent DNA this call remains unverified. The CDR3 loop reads CASSYQTGSPYGYTF. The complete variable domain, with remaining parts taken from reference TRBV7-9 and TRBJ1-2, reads DTGVSQNPRHKITKRGQNVTFRCDPISEHNRLYWYRQTLGQGPEFLTYFQNEAQLEKSRLLSDRFSAERPKGSFSTLEIQRTEQGDSAMYLCASSYQTGSPYGYTFGSGTRLTVV.